The rows below give T cell receptor beta chains drawn from one sample of a study of blood T cells in healthy people across ages. TCRdb re-analysed the 5' RACE reads in MiXCR, keeping a single row per CDR3 protein. The sample consists of 1,800,000 or so distinct CDR3 sequences, more than 35% of them appearing once. The source material was blood. The origin of the receptors is a human donor in good health. Both conserved end residues are trimmed from each CDR3. A row's size may be missing; if present it is once, few, many or a size class.

CDR3aa: ASSVRGATDTQY
v_gene: TRBV2
j_gene: TRBJ2-3
abundance: NA

CDR3aa: ASSLDQWGGTDSPLH
v_gene: TRBV11-2
j_gene: TRBJ1-6
abundance: NA

CDR3aa: AISDTDRVWL
v_gene: TRBV10-3
j_gene: TRBJ2-4
abundance: NA

CDR3aa: ASKVSPQGTQY
v_gene: TRBV6-2/TRBV6-3
j_gene: TRBJ2-5
abundance: NA

CDR3aa: ASAPTGTDSSPLH
v_gene: TRBV4-3
j_gene: TRBJ1-6
abundance: NA

CDR3aa: ASSLILLERSNYGYT
v_gene: TRBV12-3/TRBV12-4
j_gene: TRBJ1-2
abundance: few

CDR3aa: ASSSLTRGYGYT
v_gene: TRBV6-5
j_gene: TRBJ1-2
abundance: NA

CDR3aa: ASSFLPFEQF
v_gene: TRBV7-2
j_gene: TRBJ2-1
abundance: few

CDR3aa: ASSPPGHNQPQH
v_gene: TRBV7-8
j_gene: TRBJ1-5
abundance: few

CDR3aa: SVEATLRGTEAF
v_gene: TRBV29-1
j_gene: TRBJ1-1
abundance: once

CDR3aa: ASGKDRLDNYGYT
v_gene: TRBV21-1
j_gene: TRBJ1-2
abundance: NA

CDR3aa: ASSYSNRGRGQPQH
v_gene: TRBV6-2/TRBV6-3
j_gene: TRBJ1-5
abundance: few

CDR3aa: SARVSGQGADQPQH
v_gene: TRBV20-1
j_gene: TRBJ1-5
abundance: NA

CDR3aa: ASSLEVAGGLFPYEQY
v_gene: TRBV5-1
j_gene: TRBJ2-7
abundance: NA

CDR3aa: ASSPRLAGGNNNEQF
v_gene: TRBV4-1
j_gene: TRBJ2-1
abundance: few

CDR3aa: ASSQEAVFEKLF
v_gene: TRBV4-3
j_gene: TRBJ1-4
abundance: once

CDR3aa: ASSGRSGTAQETQY
v_gene: TRBV25-1
j_gene: TRBJ2-5
abundance: NA

CDR3aa: ATGTGTIYGYT
v_gene: TRBV10-3
j_gene: TRBJ1-2
abundance: NA

CDR3aa: ASSQVWGFPSYEQY
v_gene: TRBV4-3
j_gene: TRBJ2-7
abundance: NA

CDR3aa: ASRAGGDQPQH
v_gene: TRBV12-3/TRBV12-4
j_gene: TRBJ1-5
abundance: few

CDR3aa: ASSLDSSGNQPQH
v_gene: TRBV7-2
j_gene: TRBJ1-5
abundance: few

CDR3aa: ASSLAGEGNIQY
v_gene: TRBV7-2
j_gene: TRBJ2-4
abundance: few

CDR3aa: ASSYEIVNRQETQY
v_gene: TRBV7-2
j_gene: TRBJ2-5
abundance: NA

CDR3aa: AWSLGQHYGYT
v_gene: TRBV30
j_gene: TRBJ1-2
abundance: NA

CDR3aa: ASSLWLYEQY
v_gene: TRBV7-2
j_gene: TRBJ2-7
abundance: NA

CDR3aa: ASSTNDYGYT
v_gene: TRBV5-6
j_gene: TRBJ1-2
abundance: NA

CDR3aa: ASSLRGRNNEQF
v_gene: TRBV7-6
j_gene: TRBJ2-1
abundance: NA

CDR3aa: ASSRSGTGKQTEAF
v_gene: TRBV3-1
j_gene: TRBJ1-1
abundance: NA

CDR3aa: ASGWSSYNEQF
v_gene: TRBV7-2
j_gene: TRBJ2-1
abundance: many

CDR3aa: AISNPRASGATGVLT
v_gene: TRBV10-3
j_gene: TRBJ2-6
abundance: few

CDR3aa: ATSDGSLGQPNTGKLF
v_gene: TRBV24-1
j_gene: TRBJ2-2
abundance: NA

CDR3aa: ASSQAGAGELF
v_gene: TRBV4-2
j_gene: TRBJ2-2
abundance: few

CDR3aa: SVLAWGPEADTQY
v_gene: TRBV20-1
j_gene: TRBJ2-3
abundance: NA

CDR3aa: ASSFGGRLNIQY
v_gene: TRBV11-2
j_gene: TRBJ2-4
abundance: few

CDR3aa: ASSPDRESTYEQY
v_gene: TRBV5-1
j_gene: TRBJ2-7
abundance: NA

CDR3aa: ASSSRQVLNIQY
v_gene: TRBV7-9
j_gene: TRBJ2-4
abundance: NA

CDR3aa: ASSLAGTGQTEAF
v_gene: TRBV5-1
j_gene: TRBJ1-1
abundance: few

CDR3aa: ASSRQGQGGNTEAF
v_gene: TRBV5-1
j_gene: TRBJ1-1
abundance: NA

CDR3aa: ASSLLRLENEQF
v_gene: TRBV28
j_gene: TRBJ2-1
abundance: NA

CDR3aa: ASSQQVRGQNEQF
v_gene: TRBV4-2
j_gene: TRBJ2-1
abundance: NA

CDR3aa: ASSLSAVGSVYEQY
v_gene: TRBV6-6
j_gene: TRBJ2-7
abundance: once

CDR3aa: ASSYWDRDQPQH
v_gene: TRBV12-3/TRBV12-4
j_gene: TRBJ1-5
abundance: NA

CDR3aa: SVEAGGEQY
v_gene: TRBV29-1
j_gene: TRBJ2-7
abundance: few

CDR3aa: ASSFLAGPDTQY
v_gene: TRBV7-2
j_gene: TRBJ2-3
abundance: few

CDR3aa: SASVPGTDNSYNEQF
v_gene: TRBV20-1
j_gene: TRBJ2-1
abundance: NA